The sequence of this TCR beta chain was determined in a study of T-cell reconstitution after alpha-beta-depleted transplantation in children. This clonotype occurred a few times. Its antigen is not known. Whole-study findings and limits: At one year after transplant, newly produced T cells mostly accounted for T-cell counts and diversity. Surviving recipient cells, namely T cells and thymic progenitors, were the source of high day-60 TCRbeta diversity in some patients.

The CDR3 totals 17 residues. Germline CDR1 and CDR2: MNHNS and SASEGT. V dropped 5 bases and J dropped 0; count of bases not matched to a gene: 10. Unique molecular identifiers were incorporated when the TCRbeta library was constructed. TCRdb reanalysed the PCR reads using MiXCR and keeps one entry per CDR3 protein. The sample gives hundreds of thousands of distinct CDR3 sequences, roughly 13% of which show up once; over 2% is in the top ten. The receptor was isolated from a male patient younger than 18 who had a stem cell transplant for acute myeloid leukemia, so the T cells may come from the graft donor. Here the sequenced sample was PBMCs, mostly from graft donor cells, taken 360 days after TCRalphabeta/CD19-depleted stem cell transplant. This chain connects TRBV6-1 to TRBJ1-5; TRBD1 aligns across 7 bases. Written as DNA, the CDR3 is TGTGCCAGCAGTAATCTGCGGACAGGATATAGCAATCAGCCCCAGCATTTT. It encodes CASSNLRTGYSNQPQHF.